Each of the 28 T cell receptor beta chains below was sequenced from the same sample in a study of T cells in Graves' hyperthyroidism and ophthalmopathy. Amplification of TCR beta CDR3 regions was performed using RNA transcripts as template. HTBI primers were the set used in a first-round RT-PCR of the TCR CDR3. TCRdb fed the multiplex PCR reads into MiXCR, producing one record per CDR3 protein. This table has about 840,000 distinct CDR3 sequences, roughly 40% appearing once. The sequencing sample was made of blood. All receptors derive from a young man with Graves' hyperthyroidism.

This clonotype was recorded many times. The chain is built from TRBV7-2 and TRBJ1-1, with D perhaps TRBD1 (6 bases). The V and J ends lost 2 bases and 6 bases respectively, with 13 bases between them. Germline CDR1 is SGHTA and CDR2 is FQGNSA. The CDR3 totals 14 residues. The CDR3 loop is CASSLRQTGAEAFF. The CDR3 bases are TGTGCCAGCAGCTTAAGGCAGACAGGCGCTGAAGCTTTCTTT.

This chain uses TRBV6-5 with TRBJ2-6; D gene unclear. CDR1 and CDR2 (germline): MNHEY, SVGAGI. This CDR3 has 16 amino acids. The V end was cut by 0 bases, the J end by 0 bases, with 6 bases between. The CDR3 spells CASSYSRASGANVLTF. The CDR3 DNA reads TGTGCCAGCAGTTACTCTCGGGCCTCTGGGGCCAACGTCCTGACTTTC.

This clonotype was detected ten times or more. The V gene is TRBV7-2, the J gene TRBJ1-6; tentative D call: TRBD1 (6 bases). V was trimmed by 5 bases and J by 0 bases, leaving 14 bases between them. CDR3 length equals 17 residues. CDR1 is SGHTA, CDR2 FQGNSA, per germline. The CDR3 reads CASSLLGGSSYNSPLHF. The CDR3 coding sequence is TGTGCCAGCAGCCTACTAGGGGGGAGCTCCTATAATTCACCCCTCCACTTT. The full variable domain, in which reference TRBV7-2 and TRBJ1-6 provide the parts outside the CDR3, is GAGVSQSPSNKVTEKGKDVELRCDPISGHTALYWYRQSLGQGLEFLIYFQGNSAPDKSGLPSDRFSAERTGGSVSTLTIQRTQQEDSAVYLCASSLLGGSSYNSPLHFGNGTRLTVT.

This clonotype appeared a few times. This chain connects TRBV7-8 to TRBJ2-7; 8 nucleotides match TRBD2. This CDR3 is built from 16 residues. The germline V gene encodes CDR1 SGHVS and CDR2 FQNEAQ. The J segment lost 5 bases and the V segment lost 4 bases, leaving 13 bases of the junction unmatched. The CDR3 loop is CASSSPVGTRVHEQYF. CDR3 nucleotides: TGTGCCAGCAGCTCGCCGGTGGGGACTAGGGTGCACGAGCAGTACTTC.

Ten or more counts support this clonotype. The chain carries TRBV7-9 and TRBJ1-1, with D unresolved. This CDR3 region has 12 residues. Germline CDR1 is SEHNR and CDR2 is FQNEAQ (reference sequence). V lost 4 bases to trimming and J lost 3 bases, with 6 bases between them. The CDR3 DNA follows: TGTGCCAGCAGCTCGAGATACACTGAAGCTTTCTTT. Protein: CASSSRYTEAFF.

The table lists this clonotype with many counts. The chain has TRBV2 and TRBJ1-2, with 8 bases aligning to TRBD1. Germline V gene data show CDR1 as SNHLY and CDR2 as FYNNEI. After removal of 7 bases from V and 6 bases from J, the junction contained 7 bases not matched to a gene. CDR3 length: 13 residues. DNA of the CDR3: TGTGCCAGCATTCCCGACAGGGGAAATGGCTACACCTTC. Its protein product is CASIPDRGNGYTF.

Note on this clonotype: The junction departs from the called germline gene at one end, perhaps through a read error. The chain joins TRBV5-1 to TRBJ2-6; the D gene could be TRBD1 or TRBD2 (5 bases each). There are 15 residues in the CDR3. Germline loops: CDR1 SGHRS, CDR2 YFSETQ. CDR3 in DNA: TGCGCCAGCAACGGGACGGTCTCTGGGGCCGACGTCCTGACTTTC. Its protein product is CASNGTVSGADVLTF.

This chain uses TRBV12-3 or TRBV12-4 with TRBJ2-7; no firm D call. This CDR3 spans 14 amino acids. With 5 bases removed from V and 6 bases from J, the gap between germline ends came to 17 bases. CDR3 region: CASSRFTHSREQYF. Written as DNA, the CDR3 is TGTGCCAGCAGTCGTTTCACTCACTCGCGCGAGCAGTACTTC.

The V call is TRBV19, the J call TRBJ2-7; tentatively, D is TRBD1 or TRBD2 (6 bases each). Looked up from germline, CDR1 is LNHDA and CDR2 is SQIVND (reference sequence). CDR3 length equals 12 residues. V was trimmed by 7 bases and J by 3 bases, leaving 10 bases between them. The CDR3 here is CASNKGGYEQYF. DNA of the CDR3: TGTGCCAGTAATAAGGGGGGCTACGAGCAGTACTTC.

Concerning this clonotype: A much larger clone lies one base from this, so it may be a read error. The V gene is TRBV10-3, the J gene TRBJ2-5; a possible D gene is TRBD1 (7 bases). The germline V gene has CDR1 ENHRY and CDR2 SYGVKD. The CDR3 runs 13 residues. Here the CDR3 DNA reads TGTGCCATCAGTGTGCGCGGGACAGAGACCAAGTACTTC. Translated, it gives CAISVRGTETKYF.

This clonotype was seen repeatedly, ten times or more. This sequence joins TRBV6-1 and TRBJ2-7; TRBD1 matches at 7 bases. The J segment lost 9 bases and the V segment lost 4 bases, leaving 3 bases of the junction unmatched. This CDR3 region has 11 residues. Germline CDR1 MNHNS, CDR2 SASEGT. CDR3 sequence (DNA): TGTGCCAGCAGTGGTCGGACAGGGCAGTACTTC. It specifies CASSGRTGQYF.

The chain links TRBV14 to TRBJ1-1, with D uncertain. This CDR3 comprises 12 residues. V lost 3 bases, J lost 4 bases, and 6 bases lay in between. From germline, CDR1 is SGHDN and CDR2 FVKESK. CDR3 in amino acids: CASSHTFTEAFF. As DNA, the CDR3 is TGTGCCAGCAGCCACACATTCACTGAAGCTTTCTTT. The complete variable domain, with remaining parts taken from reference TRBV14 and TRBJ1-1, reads EAGVTQFPSHSVIEKGQTVTLRCDPISGHDNLYWYRRVMGKEIKFLLHFVKESKQDESGMPNNRFLAERTGGTYSTLKVQPAELEDSGVYFCASSHTFTEAFFGQGTRLTVV.

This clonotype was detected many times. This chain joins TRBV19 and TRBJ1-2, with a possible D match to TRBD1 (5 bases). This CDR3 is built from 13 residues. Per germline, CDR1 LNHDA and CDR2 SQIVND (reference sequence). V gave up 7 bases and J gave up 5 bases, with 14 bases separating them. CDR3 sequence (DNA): TGTGCCAGTACCCCGACCGAGGGGTATGGCTACACCTTC. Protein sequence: CASTPTEGYGYTF.

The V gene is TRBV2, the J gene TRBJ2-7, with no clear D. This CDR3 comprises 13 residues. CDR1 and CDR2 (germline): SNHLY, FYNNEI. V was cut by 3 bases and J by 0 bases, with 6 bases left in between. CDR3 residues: CASSDSNSYEQYF. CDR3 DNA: TGTGCCAGCAGTGACAGTAACTCCTACGAGCAGTACTTC.

The CDR3 nucleotides are TGCAGTGCTAGACAACTTTACCGGGACAGGGACACCAATGACCGGTCACCCCTCCACTTT. Its translation: CSARQLYRDRDTNDRSPLHF. The rearrangement joins TRBV20-1 to TRBJ1-6, with 9 bases that match TRBD1. Germline CDR1 DFQATT, CDR2 SNEGSKA (reference sequence). V lost 2 bases, J lost 10 bases, and 24 bases stayed unmatched. This CDR3 region has 20 residues.

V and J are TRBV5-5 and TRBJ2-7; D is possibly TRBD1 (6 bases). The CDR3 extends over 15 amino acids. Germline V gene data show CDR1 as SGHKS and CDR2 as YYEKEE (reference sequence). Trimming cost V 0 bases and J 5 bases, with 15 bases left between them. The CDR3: CASSLVQGGLNEQYF. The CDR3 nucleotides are TGTGCCAGCAGCTTGGTACAGGGTGGTCTCAACGAGCAGTACTTC.

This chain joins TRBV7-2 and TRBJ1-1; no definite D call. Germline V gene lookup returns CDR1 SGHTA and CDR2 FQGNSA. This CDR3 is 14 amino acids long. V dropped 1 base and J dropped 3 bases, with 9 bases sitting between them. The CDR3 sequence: CASSLGPEDTEAFF. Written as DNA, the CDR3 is TGTGCCAGCAGCTTAGGGCCGGAGGACACTGAAGCTTTCTTT. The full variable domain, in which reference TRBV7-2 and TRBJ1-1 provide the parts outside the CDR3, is GAGVSQSPSNKVTEKGKDVELRCDPISGHTALYWYRQSLGQGLEFLIYFQGNSAPDKSGLPSDRFSAERTGGSVSTLTIQRTQQEDSAVYLCASSLGPEDTEAFFGQGTRLTVV.

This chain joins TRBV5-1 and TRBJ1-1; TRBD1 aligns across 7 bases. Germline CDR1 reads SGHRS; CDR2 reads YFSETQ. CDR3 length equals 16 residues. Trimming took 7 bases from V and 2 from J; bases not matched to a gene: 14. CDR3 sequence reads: CASGSAFTGVNTEAFF. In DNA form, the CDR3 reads TGCGCCAGCGGGTCTGCTTTTACAGGGGTTAACACTGAAGCTTTCTTT.

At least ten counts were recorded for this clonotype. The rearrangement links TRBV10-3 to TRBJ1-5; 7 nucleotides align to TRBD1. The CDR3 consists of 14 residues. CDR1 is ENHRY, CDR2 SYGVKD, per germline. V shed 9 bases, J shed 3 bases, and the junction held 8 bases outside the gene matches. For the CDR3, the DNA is TGTGCCATTTCGACAGGGAACGACAATCAGCCCCAGCATTTT. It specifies CAISTGNDNQPQHF.

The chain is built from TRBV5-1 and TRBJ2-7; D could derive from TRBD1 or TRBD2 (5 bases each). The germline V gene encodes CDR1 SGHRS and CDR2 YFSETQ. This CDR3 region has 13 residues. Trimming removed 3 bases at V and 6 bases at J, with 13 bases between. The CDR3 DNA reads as TGCGCCAGCAGCTACGCGAGGGGCGGCGAGCAGTACTTC. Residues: CASSYARGGEQYF.

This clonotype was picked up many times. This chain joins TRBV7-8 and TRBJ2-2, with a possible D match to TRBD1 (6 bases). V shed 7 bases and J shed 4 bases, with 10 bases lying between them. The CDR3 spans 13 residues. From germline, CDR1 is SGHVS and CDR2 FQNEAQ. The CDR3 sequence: CASNTGPTGELFF. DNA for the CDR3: TGTGCCAGCAACACAGGGCCCACCGGGGAGCTGTTTTTT. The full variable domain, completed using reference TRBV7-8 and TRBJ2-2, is GAGVSQSPRYKVAKRGQDVALRCDPISGHVSLFWYQQALGQGPEFLTYFQNEAQLDKSGLPSDRFFAERPEGSVSTLKIQRTQQEDSAVYLCASNTGPTGELFFGEGSRLTVL.

CDR3 protein: CSAREGSDGTDTQYF. CDR3 nucleotides: TGCAGTGCTAGGGAGGGGAGCGACGGCACAGATACGCAGTATTTT. V is TRBV20-1 and J is TRBJ2-3; TRBD2 is a possible D gene (6 bases). CDR3 length: 15 residues. CDR1 is DFQATT, CDR2 SNEGSKA, per germline (reference sequence). V lost 3 bases and J lost 1, with 14 bases in between.

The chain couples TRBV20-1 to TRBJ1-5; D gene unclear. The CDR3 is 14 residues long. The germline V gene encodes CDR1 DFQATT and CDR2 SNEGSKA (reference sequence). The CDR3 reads CGVRDKYSNQPQHF. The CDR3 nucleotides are TGCGGTGTTAGAGACAAGTATAGCAATCAGCCCCAGCATTTT.

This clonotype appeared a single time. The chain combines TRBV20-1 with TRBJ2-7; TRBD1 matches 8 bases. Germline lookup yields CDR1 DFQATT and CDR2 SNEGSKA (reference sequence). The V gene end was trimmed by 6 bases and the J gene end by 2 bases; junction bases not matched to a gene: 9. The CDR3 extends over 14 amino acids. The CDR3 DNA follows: TGCAGTGCCCAGACAGGGGCGGTCGCCTACGAGCAGTACTTC. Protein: CSAQTGAVAYEQYF.

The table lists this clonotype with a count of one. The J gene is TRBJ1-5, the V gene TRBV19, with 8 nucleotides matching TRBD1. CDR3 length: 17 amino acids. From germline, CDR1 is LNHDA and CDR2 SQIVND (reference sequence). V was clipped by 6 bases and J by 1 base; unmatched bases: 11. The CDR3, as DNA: TGTGCCAGTAGGGACCAGGGGGCTGGAGGCAGCAATCAGCCCCAGCATTTT. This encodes CASRDQGAGGSNQPQHF.

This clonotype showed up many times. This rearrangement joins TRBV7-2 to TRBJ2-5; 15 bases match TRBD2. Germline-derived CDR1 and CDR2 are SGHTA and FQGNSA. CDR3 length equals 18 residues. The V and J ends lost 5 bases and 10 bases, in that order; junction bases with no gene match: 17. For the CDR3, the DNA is TGTGCCAGCAGCCGCCGTGGGACTAGCGGGAGGAGTCCTGAGGGCCAGTACTTC. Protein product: CASSRRGTSGRSPEGQYF.

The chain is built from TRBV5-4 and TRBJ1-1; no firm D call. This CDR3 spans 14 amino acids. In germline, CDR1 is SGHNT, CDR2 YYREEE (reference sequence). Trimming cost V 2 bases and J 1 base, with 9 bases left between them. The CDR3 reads CASSFARQNTEAFF. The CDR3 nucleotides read TGTGCCAGCAGCTTTGCCCGACAGAACACTGAAGCTTTCTTT.

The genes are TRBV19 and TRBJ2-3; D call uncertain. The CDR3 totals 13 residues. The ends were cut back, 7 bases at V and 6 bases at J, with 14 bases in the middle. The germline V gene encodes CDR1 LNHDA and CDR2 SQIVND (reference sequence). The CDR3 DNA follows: TGTGCCAGTACCGTCACGGGCAGGGATACGCAGTATTTT. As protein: CASTVTGRDTQYF.